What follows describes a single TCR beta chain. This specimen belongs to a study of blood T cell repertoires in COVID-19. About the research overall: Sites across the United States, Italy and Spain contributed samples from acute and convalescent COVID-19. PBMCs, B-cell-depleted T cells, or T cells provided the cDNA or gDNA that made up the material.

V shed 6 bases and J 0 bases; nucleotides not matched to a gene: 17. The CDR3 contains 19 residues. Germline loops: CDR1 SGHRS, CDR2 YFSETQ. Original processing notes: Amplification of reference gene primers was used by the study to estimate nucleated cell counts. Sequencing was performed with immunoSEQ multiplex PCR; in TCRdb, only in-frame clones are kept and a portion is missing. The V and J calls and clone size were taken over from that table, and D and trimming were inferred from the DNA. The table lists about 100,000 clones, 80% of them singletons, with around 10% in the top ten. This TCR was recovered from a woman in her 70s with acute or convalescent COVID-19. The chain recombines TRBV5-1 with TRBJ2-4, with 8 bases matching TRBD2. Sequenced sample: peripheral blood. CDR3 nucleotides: TGCGCCAGCACCCCGGTGGGAATAGCGGGGACCCTAGCCAAAAACATTCAGTACTTC. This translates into CASTPVGIAGTLAKNIQYF.